Here is one T cell receptor beta chain with its context. Antigen specificity is unknown. The whole isolated RNA underwent reverse transcription, so sequencing captured expressed TCRB transcripts. Here immunoSEQ multiplex PCR was the method, and the copy in TCRdb shows in-frame clones only, minus some. The repertoire holds around 240,000 clones, with approximately 70% as singletons. The CDR3 runs to 13 residues. Germline V gene data show CDR1 as GTSNPN and CDR2 as SVGIG (reference sequence). V trimming: 2 bases; J trimming: 4 bases; junction bases outside the gene matches: 4. The sample comes from a study of beta chain features in type 1 diabetes. Looking at the study overall: Regarding age, gender and cell yields, patients proved similar to healthy donors. Notes on the study in general: Fewer junction insertions and more nucleotide deletions appeared in type 1 diabetes patients. Researchers reported that naive, central memory and Treg TCRB repertoires appeared more similar in patients than in healthy donors. Reads derived from cDNA could over-represent cells showing high TCR expression.

V and J are TRBV30 and TRBJ1-1; 7 bases agree with TRBD1. This sequence was found in a man younger than 45 in good health. Input material: naive CD4+ T cells from blood. CDR3 residues: CAWSLSGGTEAFF. The CDR3 nucleotides read TGTGCCTGGAGTCTATCAGGGGGCACTGAAGCTTTCTTT.